Described below is a single T cell receptor beta chain sequence and its context. Antigen specificity is unknown. The data derive from a study of T-cell memory formation after mild COVID-19. General study findings and limits: A second wave of clones peaked on day 37, and their SARS-CoV-2 specificity went unconfirmed. Contracting CD4+ clones sat mainly in CM and EM; CD8+ in EMRA. In pre-infection memory, a portion of responding clones appeared, which suggested that cross-reactive memory joined.

It was 5'RACE with constant-segment primers that produced the TCR alpha and TCR beta cDNA libraries, which carried sample barcodes and UMIs. MiXCR, run by TCRdb on the 5' RACE reads, gives a single entry per CDR3 protein. Found here are 110,000 to 150,000 distinct CDR3 sequences, roughly 24% of them singletons; the top ten hold about 24%. Germline trimming cut 6 bases from V and 2 bases from J; bases unmatched to any gene: 11. The germline gives CDR1 SQVTM, CDR2 ANQGSEA. This CDR3 contains 16 residues. The sample comprised PBMCs or a T cell subset sorted from them (not recorded which). The chain recombines TRBV29-1 with TRBJ2-3; 10 bases map to TRBD1. The receptor's source is an adult woman who had mild COVID-19 (a few samples of this study predate the infection). Cell type and time point are not known. CDR3 sequence (DNA): TGCAGCGTAACCGGGACAGGGGACTCGCCCACAGATACGCAGTATTTT. Translating it yields CSVTGTGDSPTDTQYF.